This T cell receptor beta chain appears in the sequencing data of a study of T-cell reconstitution after alpha-beta-depleted transplantation in children listed by TCRdb under 2016. The study in broad terms: T-cell immune reconstitution after TCRalphabeta/CD19-depleted allogeneic hematopoietic cell transplantation in children was quantitatively tracked in the study by means of TCR repertoire profiling.

Points on this clonotype: No antigen is known for it. Nothing much larger sits one base from this clone, and base qualities are not available.

The library was generated by PCR. Data came from an Illumina HiSeq 2500. TCR library preparation used molecular barcoding, with unique molecular identifiers applied to normalize quantification of the TCRbeta repertoire. TCRdb itself trimmed the public reads at Q25 with fastp, ran MiXCR and retained productive beta chains. Each CDR3 protein appears once, grouped with its most common genes and DNA. In this sample the table shows approximately 400,000 distinct CDR3 sequences, under 13% of which occur a single time. 4.5% to 7% of the sample rests with the top ten. From the cysteine through the phenylalanine, the CDR3 covers 15 amino acids. The read is trimmed to its CDR3 DNA, 45 bases read in frame from base 1. According to the germline V gene, CDR1 reads SQVTM and CDR2 reads ANQGSEA. V loses 2 bases of germline sequence and J loses 0 bases, and the interval between the two ends is 11 bases.

The clonotype comes from a human donor who donated a stem cell graft to a child with acute myeloid leukemia. The sequencing here drew on PBMCs from the stem cell graft donor, taken from the stem cell graft. The chain employs TRBV29-1 and TRBJ2-1, and perhaps TRBD1 as D gene, on 5 matching bases. At the DNA level, the sequence is TGCAGCGTTGAACACCCCGACAGCTCCTACAATGAGCAGTTCTTC. Its product reads: CSVEHPDSSYNEQFF.